This T cell receptor beta chain was identified in a study of shared clonotypes between healthy human individuals (dated by TCRdb to between 2020 and 2021). About the study as a whole: Three men and two women, aged 18 to 49 years, made up the cohort. Leukapheresis yielded between about 0.9 and 9 billion PBMCs per donor. Per donor, three plates each were used for CD4 naive and CD4 memory, two for CD8 naive, and one for CD8 memory. Different laboratories and diverse techniques were used to prepare libraries and sequence TCR repertoires, to increase sequencing depth and limit assay-specific biases. Blood TCR repertoires of a handful of healthy adults were deeply sequenced to estimate repertoire size and the extent of clonotype sharing between individuals. General findings and caveats noted by the study authors: Naive subsets generally had larger estimated clonotype richness than memory subsets. Pairwise subsampling led to the expectation that sequencing depth would affect the degree of clonotype sharing among donors. Because the study included a small number of donors, the genetic and exposure-history diversity represented was limited. Only blood was sampled, and tissue TCR repertoires likely differ from those in blood. Higher generation probabilities were observed for clonotypes shared by all four sorted-subset donors than for non-shared clonotypes. Across a few donors, approximately 4.9% of naive CD4, approximately 3.6% of naive CD8, about 2.3% of memory CD4, and approximately 0.4% of memory CD8 clonotypes were shared. Even with the large sequencing depth, rarefaction of the sorted-subset datasets indicated that sequencing was incomplete.

CD8 naive samples were obtained by positive selection for CCR7 among CD45RO-negative cells, yielding a CD45RA+CCR7+ population from which TemRA cells were excluded. Donors were healthy HIV-negative adults with no recently reported acute infections or vaccinations. All donors were Caucasian adults living in Nashville, Tennessee, USA. Blood was collected by leukapheresis, and PBMCs were isolated by Ficoll-Histopaque density gradient centrifugation and then cryopreserved in liquid nitrogen vapor phase. Analytical flow cytometry was used to check the purity and quantity of each magnetically sorted T cell population. Genomic DNA was isolated from every sorted fraction and measured by UV absorbance on a Nanodrop 2000c. As concerns this clone: The specificity of this receptor is unknown. No much larger clone exists at a distance of one base, and base qualities are not known.

Using the deep immunoSEQ assay, multiplex PCR amplified TCR CDR3 regions from genomic DNA. For each cell subset, the extracted genomic DNA was distributed evenly across all wells of several immunoSEQ 96-well plates, and each plate served as one replicate. For sorted subsets, each replicate PCR was loaded with approximately 200 ng genomic DNA, equivalent to some 31,000 T cell genomes. Purified libraries were quantified with a Qubit 3.0 fluorometer, sized on a Bioanalyzer 2100, and re-quantified with the KAPA Library Quantification kit. Each immunoSEQ 96-well plate was sequenced on its own single-read 150-cycle Illumina NextSeq 550 flow cell. Processing in the source paper ran as follows. Because the immunoSEQ output held only junctional sequences and lacked quality scores, the filtering could not match the filtering applied to full-length reads. To assign V/J genes and CDR3, sequences were annotated against IMGT germline references using PyIR, a Python wrapper for IgBLAST v1.9. Reads were removed for weak V/J assignments (E-value above 1e-6), missing CDR3, stop codons, out-of-frame junctions, or ambiguous translated residues. V3J clonotypes were defined as sequences sharing the same inferred V gene, J gene, and CDR3 amino acid sequence. To compute the percentage overlap between repertoires, the number of shared unique clonotypes was divided by the size of the smaller repertoire. Repertoire richness was assessed with RTK rarefaction, the Chao1 estimator, and Recon v2.1 estimates of unobserved clonotypes. Generation probabilities were computed with OLGA for all TCRbeta clonotypes obtained by the gDNA method from a few donors. In TCRdb, the immuneACCESS table is reduced to in-frame sequences with V and J assigned. These tables do not hold every clone; where another copy was compared, an unresolved V gene accounts for under half, and the others remain unexplained. That table is the source of V, J and clone size, and D and trimming were worked out from the DNA. The sample table shows roughly 890,000 clones, and about 92% are seen once. Less than 25% of the sample comes from the top ten.

The germline V gene supplies CDR1 MGHRA and CDR2 YSYEKL. The CDR3 runs 16 amino acids, cysteine and phenylalanine included. The DNA shown is the 48-base CDR3, in frame from base 1. Trimming costs V 0 bases and J 5 bases, and their ends lie 17 bases apart. This TCR was recovered from a young man in good health. The chain is made from TRBV4-1 and TRBJ2-7, with TRBD2 as a weak D call on 6 bases. The sequencing input was naive CD8+ T cells sorted from blood. The cell subset or site label corresponds to: CD45RA+CCR7+. The nucleotide sequence reads as follows: TGCGCCAGCAGCCAAGAGGGGGGAGGCAGGAGCCACGAGCAGTACTTC. The resulting protein is CASSQEGGGRSHEQYF.